The next 20 T cell receptor beta chains were all read from a single sample in a study of blood T cell repertoires in COVID-19. Sequencing was performed with immunoSEQ multiplex PCR; in TCRdb, only in-frame clones are kept and a portion is missing. The table shows around 74,000 clones, with approximately 90% occurring only once. Source material: peripheral blood. The receptor source for this set is a man aged 30-40 years with acute or convalescent COVID-19.

This clone was seen only once. The chain combines TRBV14 with TRBJ2-7, with a weak D call TRBD1 (6 bases). The ends were cut back, 3 bases at V and 3 bases at J, with 15 bases in the middle. The CDR3 covers 15 residues. The germline V gene has CDR1 SGHDN and CDR2 FVKESK. The CDR3 sequence: CASSQTWGTIYEQYF. The CDR3 region has the DNA TGTGCCAGCAGCCAGACTTGGGGGACAATCTACGAGCAGTACTTC.

This chain joins TRBV27 and TRBJ1-5; 12 bases align to TRBD1. The V segment lost 6 bases and the J segment 4 bases; nucleotides outside the gene matches: 10. Looked up from germline, CDR1 is MNHEY and CDR2 is SMNVEV (reference sequence). There are 17 residues in the CDR3. CDR3 sequence reads: CASRPGTGGARNQPQHF. CDR3 nucleotide sequence: TGTGCCAGCAGACCCGGGACAGGGGGCGCGCGGAATCAGCCCCAGCATTTT.

The chain's CDR3 is CASSWASVPYNEQFF. The CDR3 region has the DNA TGTGCCAGCTCCTGGGCGTCCGTACCCTACAATGAGCAGTTCTTC. This chain links TRBV27 with TRBJ2-1; D is unresolved. Trimming stripped 8 bases from V and 2 bases from J, with 16 bases between. Germline lookup yields CDR1 MNHEY and CDR2 SMNVEV (reference sequence). The CDR3 is 15 residues long.

The V gene is TRBV20-1, the J gene TRBJ1-2; the match to TRBD1 covers 10 bases. With 6 bases clipped from V and 8 bases from J, the junction kept 3 bases outside the gene matches. Germline V gene lookup returns CDR1 DFQATT and CDR2 SNEGSKA (reference sequence). This CDR3 spans 11 amino acids. This CDR3 reads CSARDRGGYTF. CDR3 DNA sequence: TGCAGTGCGAGGGACAGGGGCGGCTACACCTTC.

This clone was picked up a small number of times. The CDR3 spells CASSLRANYGYTF. The CDR3 region has the DNA TGTGCCAGCAGTTTAAGAGCAAACTATGGCTACACCTTC. The chain recombines TRBV27 with TRBJ1-2; D uncertain. This CDR3 is built from 13 residues. Germline V CDR1 and CDR2: MNHEY, SMNVEV (reference sequence). V gave up 2 bases and J gave up 2 bases, with 6 bases separating them.

The genes are TRBV18 and TRBJ2-1, with D maybe TRBD2 (6 bases). This CDR3 is 12 amino acids long. The germline V gene encodes CDR1 KGHSH and CDR2 LQKENI. V dropped 5 bases and J dropped 7 bases, with 9 bases sitting between them. The CDR3 here is CASSSLANEQFF. CDR3 DNA sequence: TGTGCCAGCTCATCCCTAGCGAATGAGCAGTTCTTC.

V usage is TRBV5-4 and J usage is TRBJ2-3; D remains unclear. The CDR3 sequence is 14 residues long. CDR1 is SGHNT and CDR2 is YYREEE in the germline V gene (reference sequence). Trimming shortened V by 4 bases and J by 4 bases, and 13 bases separated the two germline ends. Here the CDR3 reads CASSAAAWADTQYF. The CDR3 DNA follows: TGTGCCAGCAGCGCGGCGGCCTGGGCAGATACGCAGTATTTT.

This sequence joins TRBV28 and TRBJ1-4, with D hard to call. The CDR3 length is 18 residues. CDR1 is MDHEN, CDR2 SYDVKM, per germline. V was clipped by 6 bases and J by 0 bases, with 20 bases between them. This chain's CDR3 is CASRPAGYQASTNEKLFF. Written as DNA, the CDR3 is TGTGCCAGCAGACCCGCGGGGTATCAGGCCTCAACTAATGAAAAACTGTTTTTT.

The V and J genes are TRBV9 and TRBJ2-3; TRBD2 matches 7 bases. The length of the CDR3 is 17 residues. J was trimmed by 3 bases and V by 0 bases; bases with no gene match: 10. CDR1 SGDLS and CDR2 YYNGEE come from the germline V gene. As DNA, the CDR3 is TGTGCCAGCAGCGTAGTTAAAGGAGGACTAGGGACAGATACGCAGTATTTT. It encodes CASSVVKGGLGTDTQYF.

V and J are TRBV5-1 and TRBJ2-7; 13 bases fit TRBD2. Germline V gene lookup returns CDR1 SGHRS and CDR2 YFSETQ. The CDR3 sequence is 17 residues long. V lost 3 bases and J lost 4; bases outside the gene matches: 10. The CDR3 coding sequence is TGCGCCAGCAGCTCCGGACTAGCGGGAGCCGGGGTATACGAGCAGTACTTC. Residues: CASSSGLAGAGVYEQYF.

The chain carries TRBV6-6 and TRBJ1-4, with D tentatively TRBD1 (5 bases). Trimming shortened V by 2 bases and J by 1 base, and 8 bases separated the two germline ends. The CDR3 has 15 amino acids. Germline V CDR1 and CDR2: MNHNY, SVGAGI (reference sequence). The CDR3 nucleotides read TGTGCCAGCAGTTACCAGGGAGGAACTAATGAAAAACTGTTTTTT. Residues: CASSYQGGTNEKLFF.

V usage is TRBV4-1 and J usage is TRBJ1-4; 7 nucleotides agree with TRBD1. The trim removed 3 bases at V and 8 bases at J, leaving 15 bases unmatched. The CDR3 runs 17 residues. The germline V gene encodes CDR1 MGHRA and CDR2 YSYEKL. Here the CDR3 reads CASSQRGFRDSPEKLFF. CDR3 coding DNA: TGCGCCAGCAGCCAGAGGGGCTTCCGGGACAGTCCCGAAAAACTGTTTTTT.

This clone was counted once. A read error may produce the germline difference seen at one junction end. CDR3 sequence reads: CGARDSYTGELFF. CDR3 coding DNA: TGCGGGGCCCGGGACAGCTACACCGGGGAGCTGTTTTTT. The V gene is TRBV6-5, the J gene TRBJ2-2; 7 positions match TRBD1. This CDR3 contains 13 residues. CDR1 MNHEY and CDR2 SVGAGI come from the germline V gene.

The J gene is TRBJ2-7, the V gene TRBV5-4, with TRBD2 identical over 16 bases. Looked up from germline, CDR1 is SGHNT and CDR2 is YYREEE (reference sequence). V gave up 4 bases and J gave up 3 bases; unmatched junction bases: 10. This CDR3 is built from 18 residues. The CDR3 DNA reads TGTGCCAGCAGCCGCCGATCCGGGACTAGCGGGAGGGGCTACGAGCAGTACTTC. Amino acid sequence: CASSRRSGTSGRGYEQYF.

The genes are TRBV10-3 and TRBJ2-4, with D tentatively TRBD1 (7 bases). The CDR3 consists of 16 residues. Trimming stripped 9 bases from V and 5 bases from J, with 23 bases between. Germline V gene sequence: CDR1 ENHRY, CDR2 SYGVKD. CDR3 DNA sequence: TGTGCCATTTCCCCAGGGGGAACCGGGGGCCAAAACATTCAGTACTTC. Protein: CAISPGGTGGQNIQYF.

The J gene is TRBJ2-4, the V gene TRBV12-3 or TRBV12-4, with D maybe TRBD1 (7 bases). Trimming cost V 8 bases and J 8 bases, with 13 bases left between them. There are 12 residues in the CDR3. The CDR3 is CASSLRGDIQYF. The CDR3 DNA is TGTGCCAGCTCACTCAGGGGGGACATTCAGTACTTC.

This chain connects TRBV30 to TRBJ2-1; perhaps TRBD2 as D (6 bases). In germline, CDR1 is GTSNPN, CDR2 SVGIG (reference sequence). This CDR3 comprises 12 residues. Trimming left V 3 bases short and J 10 bases short, with 13 bases between. The CDR3 sequence is CAWRGWRAEQFF. The CDR3 DNA is TGTGCCTGGAGAGGGTGGAGGGCGGAGCAGTTCTTC.

The rearrangement uses TRBV29-1 and TRBJ2-7, with a weak D call TRBD2 (5 bases). CDR1 and CDR2 from the germline V gene are SQVTM and ANQGSEA. Between the trimmed V and J ends, which lost 2 bases and 3 bases, there was a span of 8 bases. The CDR3 runs 12 residues. The chain's CDR3 is CSVENGGYEQYF. CDR3 nucleotides: TGCAGCGTTGAAAACGGAGGCTACGAGCAGTACTTC.

The V gene is TRBV7-8, the J gene TRBJ2-1, with 8 bases fitting TRBD2. From germline, CDR1 is SGHVS and CDR2 FQNEAQ. The V gene end was trimmed by 4 bases and the J gene end by 7 bases; junction bases not matched to a gene: 15. The CDR3 runs to 17 residues. CDR3: CASSSPRGGVINNEQFF. The CDR3 DNA reads TGTGCCAGCAGCTCGCCACGGGGGGGAGTAATTAATAATGAGCAGTTCTTC.

The chain is built from TRBV18 and TRBJ2-3; 7 nucleotides agree with TRBD1. This CDR3 is built from 17 residues. The germline CDR1 and CDR2 sequences are KGHSH and LQKENI. V was clipped by 4 bases and J by 5 bases; unmatched bases: 15. The CDR3 DNA reads TGTGCCAGCTCACGCAGCCCTCGGACAGGAGGAGGAGATACGCAGTATTTT. It encodes CASSRSPRTGGGDTQYF.